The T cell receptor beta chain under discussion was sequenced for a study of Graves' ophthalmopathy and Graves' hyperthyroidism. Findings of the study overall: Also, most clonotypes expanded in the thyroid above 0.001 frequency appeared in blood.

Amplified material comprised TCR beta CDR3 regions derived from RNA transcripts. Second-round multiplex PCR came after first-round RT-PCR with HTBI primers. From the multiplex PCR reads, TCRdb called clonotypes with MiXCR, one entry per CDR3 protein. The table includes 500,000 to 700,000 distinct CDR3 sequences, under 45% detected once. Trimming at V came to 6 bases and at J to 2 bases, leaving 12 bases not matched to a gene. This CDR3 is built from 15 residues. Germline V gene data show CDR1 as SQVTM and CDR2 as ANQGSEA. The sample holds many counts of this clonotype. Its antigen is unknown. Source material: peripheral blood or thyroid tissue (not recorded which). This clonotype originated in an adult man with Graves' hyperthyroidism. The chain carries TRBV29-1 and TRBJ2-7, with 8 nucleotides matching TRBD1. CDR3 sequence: CSVTPADRDPYEQYF. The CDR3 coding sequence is TGCAGCGTCACCCCGGCGGACAGGGACCCCTACGAGCAGTACTTC.